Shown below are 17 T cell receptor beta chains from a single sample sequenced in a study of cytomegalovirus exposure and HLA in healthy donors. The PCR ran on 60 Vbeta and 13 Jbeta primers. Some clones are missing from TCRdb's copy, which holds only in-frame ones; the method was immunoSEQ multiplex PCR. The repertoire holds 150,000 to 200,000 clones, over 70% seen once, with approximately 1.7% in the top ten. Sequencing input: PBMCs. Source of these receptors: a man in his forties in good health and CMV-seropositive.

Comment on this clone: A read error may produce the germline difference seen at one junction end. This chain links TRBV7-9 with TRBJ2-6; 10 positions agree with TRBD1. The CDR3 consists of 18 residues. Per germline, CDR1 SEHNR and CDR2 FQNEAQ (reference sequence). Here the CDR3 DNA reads TGTGCCAGCAGCTTCCCCCTGACAGGGGGCGGCGGGGCCAACGGCCTGACTTTC. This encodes CASSFPLTGGGGANGLTF.

The DNA for the CDR3 is TGTGCCAGCAGCCTATACAGGGTCGATCAGCCCCAGCATTTT. Its protein product is CASSLYRVDQPQHF. The rearrangement uses TRBV6-5 and TRBJ1-5; TRBD1 is a possible D gene (6 bases). Per the germline V gene, CDR1 is MNHEY and CDR2 is SVGAGI. The CDR3 has 14 residues. V lost 6 bases, J lost 5 bases, and 14 bases lay in between.

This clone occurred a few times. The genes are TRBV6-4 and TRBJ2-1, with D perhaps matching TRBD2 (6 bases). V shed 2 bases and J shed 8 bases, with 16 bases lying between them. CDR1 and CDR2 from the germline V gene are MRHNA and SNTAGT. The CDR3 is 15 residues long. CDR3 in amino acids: CASSDTAGAVDEQFF. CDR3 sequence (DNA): TGTGCCAGCAGTGACACAGCGGGTGCCGTAGATGAGCAGTTCTTC.

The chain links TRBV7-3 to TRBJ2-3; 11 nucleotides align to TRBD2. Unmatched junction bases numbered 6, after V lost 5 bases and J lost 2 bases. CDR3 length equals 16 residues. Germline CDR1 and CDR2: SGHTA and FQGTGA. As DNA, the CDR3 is TGTGCCAGCAGCCACATTAGCGGGAGGGACACAGATACGCAGTATTTT. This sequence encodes CASSHISGRDTDTQYF.

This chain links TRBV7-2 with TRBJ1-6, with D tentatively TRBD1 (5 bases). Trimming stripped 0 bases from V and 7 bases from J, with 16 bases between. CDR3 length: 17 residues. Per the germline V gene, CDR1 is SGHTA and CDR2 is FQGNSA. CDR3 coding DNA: TGTGCCAGCAGCTTAGCTGGTAGAGTACAGGTCAATTCACCCCTCCACTTT. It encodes CASSLAGRVQVNSPLHF.

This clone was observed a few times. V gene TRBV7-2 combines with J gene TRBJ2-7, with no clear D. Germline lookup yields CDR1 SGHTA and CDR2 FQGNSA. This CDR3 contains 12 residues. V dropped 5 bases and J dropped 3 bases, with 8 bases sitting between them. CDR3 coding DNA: TGTGCCAGCAGCATCCAATTCTACGAGCAGTACTTC. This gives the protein CASSIQFYEQYF.

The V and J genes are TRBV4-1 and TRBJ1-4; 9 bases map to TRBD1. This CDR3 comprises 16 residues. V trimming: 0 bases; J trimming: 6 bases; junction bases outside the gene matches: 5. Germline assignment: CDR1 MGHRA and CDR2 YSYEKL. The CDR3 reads CASSQEKRTGDEKLFF. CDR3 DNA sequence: TGCGCCAGCAGCCAAGAGAAAAGGACAGGGGATGAAAAACTGTTTTTT.

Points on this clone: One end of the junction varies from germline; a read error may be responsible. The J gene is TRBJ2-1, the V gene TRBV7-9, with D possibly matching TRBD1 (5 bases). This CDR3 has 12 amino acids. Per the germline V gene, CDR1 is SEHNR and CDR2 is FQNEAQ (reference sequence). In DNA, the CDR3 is TGTTCCAGCAGCAACCGACAGCCTGAGCAGTTCTTC. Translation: CSSSNRQPEQFF.

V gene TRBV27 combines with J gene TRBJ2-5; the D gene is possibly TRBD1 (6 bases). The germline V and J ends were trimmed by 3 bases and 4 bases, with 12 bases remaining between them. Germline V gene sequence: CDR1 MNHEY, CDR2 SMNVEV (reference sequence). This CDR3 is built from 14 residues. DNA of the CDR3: TGTGCCAGCAGTTTCCAGGGGCGTGTAGAGACCCAGTACTTC. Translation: CASSFQGRVETQYF.

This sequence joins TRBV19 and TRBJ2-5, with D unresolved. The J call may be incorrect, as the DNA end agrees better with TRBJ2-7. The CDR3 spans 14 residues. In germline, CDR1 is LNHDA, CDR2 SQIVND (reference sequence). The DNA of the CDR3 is TGTGCCAGTAGTAAGTGGCAGGCCCCCTACGAGCAGTACTTC. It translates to CASSKWQAPYEQYF.

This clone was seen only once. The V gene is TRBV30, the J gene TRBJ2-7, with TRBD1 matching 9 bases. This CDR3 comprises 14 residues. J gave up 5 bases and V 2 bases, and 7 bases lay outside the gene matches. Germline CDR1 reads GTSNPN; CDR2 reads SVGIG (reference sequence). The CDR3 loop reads CAWSLGQGVNEQYF. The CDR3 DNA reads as TGTGCCTGGAGTTTGGGACAGGGCGTAAACGAGCAGTACTTC.

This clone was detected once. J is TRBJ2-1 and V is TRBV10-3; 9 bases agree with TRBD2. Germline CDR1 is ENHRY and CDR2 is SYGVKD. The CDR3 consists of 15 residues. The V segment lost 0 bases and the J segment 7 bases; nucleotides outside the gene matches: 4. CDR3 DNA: TGTGCCATCAGTGAGTCTGCGGGAGGGGCGAATGAGCAGTTCTTC. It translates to CAISESAGGANEQFF.

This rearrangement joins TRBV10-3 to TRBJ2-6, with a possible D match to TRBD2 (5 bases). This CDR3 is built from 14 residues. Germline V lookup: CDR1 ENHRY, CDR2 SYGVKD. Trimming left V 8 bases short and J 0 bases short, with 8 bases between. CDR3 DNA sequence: TGTGCCATCGGTCGGGGCTCTGGGGCCAACGTCCTGACTTTC. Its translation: CAIGRGSGANVLTF.

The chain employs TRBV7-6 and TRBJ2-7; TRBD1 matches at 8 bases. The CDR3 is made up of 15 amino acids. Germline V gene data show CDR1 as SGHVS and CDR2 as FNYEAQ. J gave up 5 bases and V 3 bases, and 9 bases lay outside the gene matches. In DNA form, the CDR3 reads TGTGCCAGCAGCTTGGCCCAGGGGGCTCCACACGAGCAGTACTTC. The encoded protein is CASSLAQGAPHEQYF.

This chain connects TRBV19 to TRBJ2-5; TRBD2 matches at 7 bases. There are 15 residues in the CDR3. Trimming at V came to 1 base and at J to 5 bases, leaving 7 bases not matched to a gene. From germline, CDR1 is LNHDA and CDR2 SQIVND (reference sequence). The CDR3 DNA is TGTGCCAGTAGTATAGGGGAGGGGCGGGGTGAGACCCAGTACTTC. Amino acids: CASSIGEGRGETQYF.

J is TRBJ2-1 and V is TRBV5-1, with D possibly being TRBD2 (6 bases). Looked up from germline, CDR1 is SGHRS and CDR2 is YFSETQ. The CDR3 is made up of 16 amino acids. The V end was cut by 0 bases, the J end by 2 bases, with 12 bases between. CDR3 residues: CASSLVDSGAYNEQFF. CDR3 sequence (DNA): TGCGCCAGCAGCTTGGTCGATAGCGGAGCCTACAATGAGCAGTTCTTC.

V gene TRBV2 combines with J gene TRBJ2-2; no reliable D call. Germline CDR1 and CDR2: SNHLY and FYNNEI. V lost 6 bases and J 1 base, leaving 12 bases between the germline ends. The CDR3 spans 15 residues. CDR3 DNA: TGTGCCAGCAGGAGAACCGAGCGGAACACCGGGGAGCTGTTTTTT. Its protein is CASRRTERNTGELFF.